These 2 T cell receptor beta chains came from one sample sequenced in a study of CD8+ T cells in alopecia areata. Investigators isolated RNA and reverse transcribed it into cDNA to act as the sequencing template. Sequencing was performed with immunoSEQ multiplex PCR; in TCRdb, only in-frame clones are kept and a portion is missing. The profile shows 9,900 or so clones, approximately 59% of them singletons. Peripheral blood samples and lesional scalp punch biopsies were obtained from alopecia areata patients. Sequenced material: skin, taken at week 0. The receptors derive from a human donor with alopecia areata.

This sequence joins TRBV30 and TRBJ2-7; 14 nucleotides match TRBD2. V shed 0 bases and J 2 bases; nucleotides not matched to a gene: 12. Germline V gives CDR1 GTSNPN, CDR2 SVGIG (reference sequence). The CDR3 is 19 residues long. This CDR3 reads CAWSVRMGLAGAKPYEQYF. The CDR3 nucleotides read TGTGCCTGGAGTGTACGGATGGGACTAGCGGGAGCCAAGCCCTACGAGCAGTACTTC.

The chain links TRBV29-1 to TRBJ2-7; D uncertain. The germline V gene encodes CDR1 SQVTM and CDR2 ANQGSEA. Trimming stripped 7 bases from V and 5 bases from J, with 12 bases between. CDR3 length equals 11 residues. The CDR3 nucleotides read TGCAGCGCCTTCAGGTACGACGAGCAGTACTTC. This codes for CSAFRYDEQYF.